This record covers a single T cell receptor beta chain. This sample was included in a study of T cell repertoires in cytomegalovirus infection. As for the study in general: Public signatures in TCR beta pointed to CMV infection and matching HLA type.

One entry per CDR3 protein, called by TCRdb with MiXCR from the reads. Of some 230,000 distinct CDR3 sequences in the sample, 22% were seen once. J was trimmed by 0 bases and V by 2 bases; bases with no gene match: 4. Germline V CDR1 and CDR2: SGHTA, FQGTGA. This CDR3 region has 16 residues. This rearrangement joins TRBV7-3 to TRBJ2-1, with 7 bases aligning to TRBD2. Material: CD8+ T cells from PBMCs. The receptor comes from a human donor in good health (CMV status not recorded). Some clones in this sample may be carry-over from other donors' samples. The DNA for the CDR3 is TGTGCCAGCAGCTTAGGGGGGGACTACTCCTACAATGAGCAGTTCTTC. Protein product: CASSLGGDYSYNEQFF.